What follows are 13 T cell receptor beta chains derived from one specimen sequenced in a study of CD8 T cells in ankylosing spondylitis. TCRdb independently ran MiXCR on the 5' RACE reads; one entry per CDR3 protein. The sample contains 500,000 to 650,000 distinct CDR3 sequences, over 4% of which appear only once. Their antigens remain unidentified. Study observations and caveats: Characteristic, it appeared, of ankylosing spondylitis blood was a TCR beta motif of about eight highly homologous variants.

Source material: blood, either unsorted or a sorted T cell fraction (not recorded which). Source of these receptors: a male donor with ankylosing spondylitis.

In this sample, this clonotype turned up many times. V usage is TRBV7-2 and J usage is TRBJ1-3, with D tentatively TRBD1 (6 bases). CDR1 is SGHTA, CDR2 FQGNSA, per germline. The V end lost 0 bases, the J end lost 4 bases, and 16 bases lay between the germline ends. This CDR3 spans 17 amino acids. The CDR3 DNA follows: TGTGCCAGCAGCTTAGCGGTGGTACAGGGCCACGGAAACACCATATATTTT. Protein: CASSLAVVQGHGNTIYF.

This clonotype was seen ten or more times. The chain couples TRBV3-1 to TRBJ1-5, with D maybe TRBD1 (6 bases). The germline gives CDR1 LGHDT, CDR2 YNNKEL (reference sequence). This CDR3 has 15 amino acids. Trimming shortened V by 1 base and J by 6 bases, and 13 bases separated the two germline ends. The DNA for the CDR3 is TGTGCCAGCAGCCAAGGAGTGGGACAAGTTCAGCCCCAGCATTTT. Protein product: CASSQGVGQVQPQHF.

This clonotype was recorded many times. V is TRBV20-1 and J is TRBJ1-2, with unresolved D. This CDR3 comprises 14 residues. Germline loops: CDR1 DFQATT, CDR2 SNEGSKA (reference sequence). The V gene lost 1 base and the J gene lost 6 bases, with 15 bases spanning the gap. The CDR3 sequence: CSARVRRTHNGYTF. The CDR3 DNA reads as TGCAGTGCTAGAGTCCGGCGGACCCATAATGGCTACACCTTC.

This clonotype was counted a few times. The gene calls are TRBV7-2 and TRBJ2-1; 9 nucleotides line up with TRBD1. From germline, CDR1 is SGHTA and CDR2 FQGNSA. Trimming cost V 5 bases and J 12 bases; bases outside gene matches: 8. The CDR3 totals 13 residues. Here the CDR3 reads CASSPTGGIGQFF. In DNA, the CDR3 is TGTGCCAGCAGCCCCACAGGGGGCATCGGGCAGTTCTTC. The entire variable domain, with the rest obtained from reference TRBV7-2 and TRBJ2-1, is as follows: GAGVSQSPSNKVTEKGKDVELRCDPISGHTALYWYRQSLGQGLEFLIYFQGNSAPDKSGLPSDRFSAERTGGSVSTLTIQRTQQEDSAVYLCASSPTGGIGQFFGPGTRLTVL.

There are a few counts of this clonotype. The genes are TRBV18 and TRBJ1-2, with D perhaps matching TRBD1 (6 bases). The CDR3 has 16 residues. CDR1 and CDR2 from the germline V gene are KGHSH and LQKENI. V lost 3 bases and J lost 0, with 14 bases in between. The DNA for the CDR3 is TGTGCCAGCTCACCTCAGGGGAAGATAGCTAACTATGGCTACACCTTC. Protein product: CASSPQGKIANYGYTF.

This clonotype occurred a few times. The chain couples TRBV3-1 to TRBJ2-1, with 8 bases aligning to TRBD1. Germline V CDR1 and CDR2: LGHDT, YNNKEL (reference sequence). The CDR3 runs 12 residues. V was clipped by 6 bases and J by 12 bases; unmatched bases: 7. CDR3 DNA: TGTGCCAGCAGAAGCACCGGGACAGGGCAGTTCTTC. It specifies CASRSTGTGQFF.

The V gene is TRBV29-1, the J gene TRBJ2-6; 7 bases line up with TRBD2. Looked up from germline, CDR1 is SQVTM and CDR2 is ANQGSEA. With 3 bases clipped from V and 1 base from J, the junction kept 0 bases outside the gene matches. The CDR3 consists of 14 residues. The CDR3 is CSVEGGSGANVLTF. CDR3 DNA sequence: TGCAGCGTTGAGGGGGGGTCTGGGGCCAACGTCCTGACTTTC.

Many counts were recorded for this clonotype. The chain combines TRBV20-1 with TRBJ1-1; 9 bases match TRBD1. Unmatched junction bases numbered 10, after V lost 3 bases and J lost 5 bases. This CDR3 is 15 amino acids long. Germline V lookup: CDR1 DFQATT, CDR2 SNEGSKA (reference sequence). CDR3 sequence: CSASKLQGARTEAFF. CDR3 DNA: TGCAGTGCTAGCAAATTACAGGGGGCGCGTACTGAAGCTTTCTTT.

The chain uses TRBV11-1 and TRBJ2-2; D is ambiguous. The V end was cut by 5 bases, the J end by 5 bases, with 6 bases between. The CDR3 has 12 residues. Germline-derived CDR1 and CDR2 are SGHAT and FQDESV (reference sequence). CDR3 in amino acids: CASSPETGELFF. Written as DNA, the CDR3 is TGTGCCAGCAGCCCTGAGACCGGGGAGCTGTTTTTT.

This clonotype was observed at least ten times. The chain has TRBV20-1 and TRBJ2-7, with D perhaps TRBD2 (6 bases). This CDR3 is built from 12 residues. Germline values: CDR1 DFQATT, CDR2 SNEGSKA (reference sequence). CDR3 coding DNA: TGCGGGACTGGAGTTGACAGCTACGAGCAGTACTTC. Amino acid sequence: CGTGVDSYEQYF.

This clonotype was seen at least ten times. The CDR3 spells CASSERLGIGELFF. CDR3 coding DNA: TGTGCCAGCAGTGAAAGGCTAGGGATCGGGGAGCTGTTTTTT. The chain recombines TRBV6-1 with TRBJ2-2; D gene unclear. The germline V gene has CDR1 MNHNS and CDR2 SASEGT. This CDR3 is built from 14 residues. V dropped 2 bases and J dropped 7 bases, with 11 bases sitting between them.

This clonotype was counted ten times or more. CDR3 loop: CSARDLGISYNEQFF. In nucleotides, the CDR3 is TGCAGTGCTAGAGATTTGGGGATCTCCTACAATGAGCAGTTCTTC. The V and J genes are TRBV20-1 and TRBJ2-1; D gene unclear. Trimming stripped 0 bases from V and 0 bases from J, with 9 bases between. Germline CDR1 reads DFQATT; CDR2 reads SNEGSKA (reference sequence). The CDR3 loop spans 15 amino acids.

The genes are TRBV7-2 and TRBJ2-7; D remains unclear. This CDR3 is 12 amino acids long. Germline CDR1 is SGHTA and CDR2 is FQGNSA. V lost 1 base and J lost 4, with 5 bases in between. The CDR3: CASSLGMYEQYF. Written as DNA, the CDR3 is TGTGCCAGCAGCTTAGGGATGTACGAGCAGTACTTC.